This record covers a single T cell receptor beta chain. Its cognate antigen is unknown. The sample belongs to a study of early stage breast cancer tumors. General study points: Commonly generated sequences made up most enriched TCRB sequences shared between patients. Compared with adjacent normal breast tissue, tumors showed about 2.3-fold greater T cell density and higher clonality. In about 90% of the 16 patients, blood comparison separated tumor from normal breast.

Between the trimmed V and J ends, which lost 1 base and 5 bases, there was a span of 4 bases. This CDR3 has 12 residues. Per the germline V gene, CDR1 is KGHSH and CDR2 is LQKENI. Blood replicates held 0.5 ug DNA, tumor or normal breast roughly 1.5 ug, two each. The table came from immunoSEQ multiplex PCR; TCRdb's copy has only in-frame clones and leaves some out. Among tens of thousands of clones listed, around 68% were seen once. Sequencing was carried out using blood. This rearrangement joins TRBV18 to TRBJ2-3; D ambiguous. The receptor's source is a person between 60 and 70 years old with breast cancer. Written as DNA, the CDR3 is TGTGCCAGCTCACCACTGGGAGATACGCAGTATTTT. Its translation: CASSPLGDTQYF.